Below, 30 T cell receptor beta chains from the same sample are listed, as sequenced in a study of T cell repertoires in cytomegalovirus infection. TCRdb recomputed calls from the reads with MiXCR, one row per CDR3 protein. The table has under 850,000 distinct CDR3 sequences, roughly 36% seen once; the top ten hold 2.5% to 3.5%. The sample comprised PBMCs. The source of these receptors is a human donor in good health (CMV status not recorded). Some clones in this sample may be carry-over from other donors' samples.

This clonotype came up a few times. This sequence joins TRBV7-6 and TRBJ1-5; D remains unclear. Trimming left V 1 base short and J 3 bases short, with 13 bases between. From germline, CDR1 is SGHVS and CDR2 FNYEAQ. This CDR3 is built from 16 residues. CDR3 nucleotide sequence: TGTGCCAGCAGCTTAGAGGCGGTACCGTTCAATCAGCCCCAGCATTTT. Protein sequence: CASSLEAVPFNQPQHF.

V and J are TRBV5-6 and TRBJ2-3; no clear D gene. Germline assignment: CDR1 SGHDT and CDR2 YYEEEE. There are 15 residues in the CDR3. V was clipped by 4 bases and J by 5 bases, with 17 bases between them. CDR3 DNA sequence: TGTGCCAGCAGCCTCATTGGAGATAGGAGAGATACGCAGTATTTT. This encodes CASSLIGDRRDTQYF. Looking up the rest from reference TRBV5-6 and TRBJ2-3 gives the full variable domain: DAGVTQSPTHLIKTRGQQVTLRCSPKSGHDTVSWYQQALGQGPQFIFQYYEEEERQRGNFPDRFSGHQFPNYSSELNVNALLLGDSALYLCASSLIGDRRDTQYFGPGTRLTVL.

The V gene is TRBV4-1, the J gene TRBJ2-7; 10 positions match TRBD1. CDR3 length: 16 amino acids. The V gene's germline CDR1 is MGHRA and CDR2 YSYEKL. V lost 3 bases and J lost 3; bases outside the gene matches: 8. The CDR3 DNA reads as TGCGCCAGCAGCCAGCGGTCGGGGACAGGGGTCTACGAGCAGTACTTC. It specifies CASSQRSGTGVYEQYF.

V and J are TRBV2 and TRBJ1-5; D is uncertain. Trimming removed 8 bases at V and 1 base at J, with 15 bases between. This CDR3 contains 15 residues. CDR1 and CDR2 from the germline V gene are SNHLY and FYNNEI. The CDR3 reads CASGPSYTSNQPQHF. The CDR3, as DNA: TGTGCCAGCGGACCGAGCTACACAAGCAATCAGCCCCAGCATTTT.

This clonotype was counted between two and nine times. This rearrangement joins TRBV27 to TRBJ2-2; D is unresolved. V shed 3 bases and J shed 6 bases, with 5 bases lying between them. CDR1 is MNHEY and CDR2 is SMNVEV in the germline V gene (reference sequence). This CDR3 contains 12 residues. The CDR3 DNA reads as TGTGCCAGCAGTTTCTGGTCCGGGGAGCTGTTTTTT. Its translation is CASSFWSGELFF.

The chain employs TRBV28 and TRBJ2-1; D tentatively reads TRBD1 or TRBD2 (5 bases each). Germline V lookup: CDR1 MDHEN, CDR2 SYDVKM. V lost 6 bases and J 9 bases, leaving 21 bases between the germline ends. The CDR3 extends over 15 amino acids. CDR3 protein: CASRFPGPTSGEQFF. The CDR3 DNA follows: TGTGCCAGCAGATTCCCGGGACCGACATCCGGTGAGCAGTTCTTC.

This chain links TRBV29-1 with TRBJ1-2; D not resolved. The CDR3 totals 19 residues. Trimming shortened V by 2 bases and J by 0 bases, and 25 bases separated the two germline ends. Germline V gene lookup returns CDR1 SQVTM and CDR2 ANQGSEA. CDR3 loop: CSVEMVFRLEQETNYGYTF. In nucleotides, the CDR3 is TGCAGCGTTGAAATGGTATTTAGGTTGGAGCAGGAAACTAACTATGGCTACACCTTC.

This clonotype was picked up one time. The chain links TRBV6-5 to TRBJ2-7, with D perhaps TRBD1 (6 bases). With 3 bases removed from V and 9 bases from J, the gap between germline ends came to 9 bases. Looked up from germline, CDR1 is MNHEY and CDR2 is SVGAGI. The CDR3 loop spans 11 amino acids. The CDR3 reads CASSYADRQYF. The CDR3, as DNA: TGTGCCAGCAGTTATGCGGACAGGCAGTACTTC.

This clonotype was observed a single time. The CDR3 DNA sequence: TGTTCTAGCAGCTTAGGGAGGGGAACTGAAGCTTTCTTT. This translates into CSSSLGRGTEAFF. The V gene is TRBV7-6, the J gene TRBJ1-1; D is perhaps TRBD1 (5 bases). This CDR3 contains 13 residues. The germline gives CDR1 SGHVS, CDR2 FNYEAQ.

This clonotype was observed a handful of times. This sequence joins TRBV20-1 and TRBJ2-7; D not resolved. CDR1 DFQATT and CDR2 SNEGSKA come from the germline V gene (reference sequence). V was shortened by 0 bases and J by 0 bases, with 6 bases between the two germline ends. The CDR3 is 13 residues long. Here the CDR3 DNA reads TGCAGTGCTAGAGATTTTCGCTCCTACGAGCAGTACTTC. It encodes CSARDFRSYEQYF.

This chain uses TRBV7-9 with TRBJ2-1, with 12 bases matching TRBD2. The V and J ends lost 2 bases and 7 bases, in that order; junction bases with no gene match: 12. Germline V lookup: CDR1 SEHNR, CDR2 FQNEAQ (reference sequence). The CDR3 has 18 amino acids. This chain's CDR3 is CASSLTMRLAGERNEQFF. The CDR3 coding sequence is TGTGCCAGCAGCTTAACAATGAGACTAGCGGGAGAAAGAAATGAGCAGTTCTTC.

This clonotype was picked up one time. DNA of the CDR3: TGTGCCTGGAGTTTTCAGGGGGCCACTGAAGCTTTCTTT. Protein sequence: CAWSFQGATEAFF. The J gene is TRBJ1-1, the V gene TRBV30, with 8 bases lining up with TRBD1. The CDR3 spans 13 residues. V shed 2 bases, J shed 4 bases, and the junction held 3 bases outside the gene matches. Per germline, CDR1 GTSNPN and CDR2 SVGIG (reference sequence).

The chain has TRBV12-3 or TRBV12-4 and TRBJ2-1; D is perhaps TRBD2 (7 bases). V was trimmed by 1 base and J by 7 bases, leaving 14 bases between them. The CDR3 spans 15 residues. The CDR3 loop is CASSLGGGRGNEQFF. The DNA of the CDR3 is TGTGCCAGCAGTTTAGGCGGGGGCCGGGGGAATGAGCAGTTCTTC.

The rearrangement links TRBV9 to TRBJ2-2; 8 nucleotides agree with TRBD1. Per germline, CDR1 SGDLS and CDR2 YYNGEE. The CDR3 has 16 residues. The trim removed 0 bases at V and 5 bases at J, leaving 6 bases unmatched. DNA of the CDR3: TGTGCCAGCAGCGTAGAGGACAGGGTTGGAACCGGGGAGCTGTTTTTT. Encoded protein: CASSVEDRVGTGELFF.

The chain recombines TRBV12-3 or TRBV12-4 with TRBJ2-3; 16 bases are shared with TRBD2. The V segment lost 3 bases and the J segment 7 bases; nucleotides outside the gene matches: 16. This CDR3 comprises 20 residues. The CDR3, as DNA: TGTGCCAGCAGTTTCACGGATCGTGGGACTAGCGGGGGGGCCAAATATACGCAGTATTTT. Translating gives CASSFTDRGTSGGAKYTQYF.

In its sample, this clonotype was seen many times. The chain carries TRBV7-2 and TRBJ2-1, with 12 bases matching TRBD2. V lost 10 bases to trimming and J lost 10 bases; unmatched junction nucleotides: 14. The germline gives CDR1 SGHTA, CDR2 FQGNSA. The CDR3 is made up of 15 amino acids. CDR3 sequence reads: CATGGGLAGGPEQFF. Written as DNA, the CDR3 is TGTGCCACTGGGGGAGGGCTAGCGGGAGGGCCCGAGCAGTTCTTC.

V and J are TRBV20-1 and TRBJ2-2, with 11 bases aligning to TRBD2. Germline assignment: CDR1 DFQATT and CDR2 SNEGSKA (reference sequence). V was clipped by 2 bases and J by 6 bases; unmatched bases: 5. The CDR3 has 15 amino acids. CDR3 residues: CSARFSGGAPGELFF. The CDR3 region has the DNA TGCAGTGCTAGATTTAGCGGGGGGGCGCCCGGGGAGCTGTTTTTT.

This chain joins TRBV6-6 and TRBJ1-1; TRBD1 agrees at 7 bases. J gave up 1 base and V 5 bases, and 7 bases lay outside the gene matches. CDR3 length equals 15 residues. Per the germline V gene, CDR1 is MNHNY and CDR2 is SVGAGI (reference sequence). The CDR3 loop is CASSRQGTTNTEAFF. The CDR3 nucleotides read TGTGCCAGCAGTCGACAGGGTACTACGAACACTGAAGCTTTCTTT.

At least ten counts were recorded for this clonotype. V usage is TRBV7-6 and J usage is TRBJ2-1; D is possibly TRBD1 (5 bases). V was shortened by 1 base and J by 6 bases, with 13 bases between the two germline ends. There are 15 residues in the CDR3. Per germline, CDR1 SGHVS and CDR2 FNYEAQ. DNA for the CDR3: TGTGCCAGCAGCTTAGGGTCTGCCAGGGCCAATGAGCAGTTCTTC. It codes for CASSLGSARANEQFF.

The rearrangement links TRBV20-1 to TRBJ1-5, with TRBD1 matching 8 bases. V shed 2 bases, J shed 5 bases, and the junction held 14 bases outside the gene matches. The CDR3 length is 17 residues. CDR1 and CDR2 from the germline V gene are DFQATT and SNEGSKA (reference sequence). The CDR3 DNA sequence: TGCAGTGCTAGACTACAGGGGGGGGGGAGAATGTATCAGCCCCAGCATTTT. Protein: CSARLQGGGRMYQPQHF.

The chain joins TRBV6-1 to TRBJ1-5; no definite D call. Deletions cut 7 bases from V and 4 bases from J, with 14 bases between. CDR1 and CDR2 from the germline V gene are MNHNS and SASEGT. This CDR3 spans 14 amino acids. The CDR3 DNA reads as TGTGCCAGCAAACCCGCACAGACAAATCAGCCCCAGCATTTT. This translates into CASKPAQTNQPQHF.

In regard to this clonotype: A much larger clone differs from this one at a single base, so this may be a read error. The rearrangement joins TRBV19 to TRBJ2-7; D is possibly TRBD2 (5 bases). The CDR3 totals 14 residues. The germline V gene encodes CDR1 LNHDA and CDR2 SQIVND (reference sequence). CDR3 amino acids: CASSSSGRFYEPYF. CDR3 DNA: TGTGCCAGTAGTTCTAGTGGGAGATTCTACGAGCCGTACTTC.

This clonotype was detected only a few times. V is TRBV24-1 and J is TRBJ1-5, with no clear D. Germline-derived CDR1 and CDR2 are KGHDR and SFDVKD. Between the trimmed V and J ends, which lost 1 base and 2 bases, there was a span of 5 bases. The CDR3 extends over 14 amino acids. The DNA for the CDR3 is TGTGCCACCAGTGATTTTACCCGCAATCAGCCCCAGCATTTT. Translation: CATSDFTRNQPQHF.

This clonotype was counted between two and nine times. The V gene is TRBV25-1, the J gene TRBJ2-5, with D perhaps matching TRBD2 (5 bases). CDR3 size: 16 residues. Germline CDR1 reads MGHDK; CDR2 reads SYGVNS. V was trimmed by 2 bases and J by 1 base, leaving 14 bases between them. CDR3 nucleotide sequence: TGTGCCAGCAGTGAAGCCCAGCGGAGCCTCCAAGAGACCCAGTACTTC. Translating gives CASSEAQRSLQETQYF.

This clonotype was seen only a few times. The J gene is TRBJ2-2, the V gene TRBV7-9; 8 bases align to TRBD1. Trimming removed 5 bases from V and 2 bases from J; junction bases left unmatched: 7. The CDR3 runs to 16 residues. The germline V gene has CDR1 SEHNR and CDR2 FQNEAQ (reference sequence). CDR3 nucleotide sequence: TGTGCCAGCAGCGAAACCGGGACAGGCAACACCGGGGAGCTGTTTTTT. Translated: CASSETGTGNTGELFF.

The CDR3 bases are TGTGCCAGCAGTTACCAAGCGGGAATAGCCTACGAGCAGTACTTC. Residues: CASSYQAGIAYEQYF. The rearrangement joins TRBV6-6 to TRBJ2-7; the match to TRBD2 covers 7 bases. After removal of 2 bases from V and 2 bases from J, the junction contained 6 bases not matched to a gene. The CDR3 runs 15 residues. CDR1 and CDR2 from the germline V gene are MNHNY and SVGAGI (reference sequence).

This clonotype was seen only once. Its ends do not fully match the called genes, so a read error is possible. The genes are TRBV15 and TRBJ2-1; possibly TRBD1 for D (5 bases). Germline CDR1 reads LNHNV; CDR2 reads YYDKDF (reference sequence). The CDR3 is 15 amino acids. For the CDR3, the DNA is TGTTCCACCAGCAGGATTAGGACATCGGCGAATGAGCAGTTCTTC. Translated: CSTSRIRTSANEQFF.

There are many counts of this clonotype. The chain is built from TRBV7-6 and TRBJ1-1, with D perhaps TRBD1 (5 bases). CDR1 and CDR2 (germline): SGHVS, FNYEAQ. The V end was cut by 1 base, the J end by 6 bases, with 9 bases between. The CDR3 is made up of 13 amino acids. CDR3 protein: CASSLVRGAEAFF. In DNA, the CDR3 is TGTGCCAGCAGCTTAGTTCGGGGGGCTGAAGCTTTCTTT.

The rearrangement uses TRBV28 and TRBJ2-7, with TRBD2 matching over 9 bases. The germline gives CDR1 MDHEN, CDR2 SYDVKM. J was trimmed by 4 bases and V by 2 bases; bases with no gene match: 6. This CDR3 contains 15 residues. The CDR3 region has the DNA TGTGCCAGCAGTTTAGCGGGAGGGCCAAAGTACGAGCAGTACTTC. Protein: CASSLAGGPKYEQYF.

The chain employs TRBV28 and TRBJ1-5; 7 bases map to TRBD1. The CDR3 runs 16 residues. V lost 5 bases and J lost 2; bases outside the gene matches: 9. The germline V gene encodes CDR1 MDHEN and CDR2 SYDVKM. The CDR3 coding sequence is TGTGCCAGCAGTCCAGAAACAGGGGCCGGCAATCAGCCCCAGCATTTT. Protein sequence: CASSPETGAGNQPQHF.